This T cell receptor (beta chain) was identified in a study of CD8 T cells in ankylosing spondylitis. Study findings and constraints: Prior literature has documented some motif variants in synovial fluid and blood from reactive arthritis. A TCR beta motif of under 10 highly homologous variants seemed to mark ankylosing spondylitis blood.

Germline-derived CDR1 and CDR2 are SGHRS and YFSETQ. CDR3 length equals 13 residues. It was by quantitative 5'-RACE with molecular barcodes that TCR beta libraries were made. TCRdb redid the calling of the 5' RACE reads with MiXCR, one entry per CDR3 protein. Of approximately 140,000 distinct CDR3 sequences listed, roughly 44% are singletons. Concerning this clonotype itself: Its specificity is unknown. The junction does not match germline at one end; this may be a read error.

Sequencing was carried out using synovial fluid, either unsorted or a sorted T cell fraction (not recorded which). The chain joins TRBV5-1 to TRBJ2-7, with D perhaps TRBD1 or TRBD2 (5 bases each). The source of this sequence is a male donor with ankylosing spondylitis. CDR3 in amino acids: CASSRDPIYDQYF. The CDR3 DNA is TGCGCCAGCAGCCGGGACCCCATCTACGACCAGTACTTC.